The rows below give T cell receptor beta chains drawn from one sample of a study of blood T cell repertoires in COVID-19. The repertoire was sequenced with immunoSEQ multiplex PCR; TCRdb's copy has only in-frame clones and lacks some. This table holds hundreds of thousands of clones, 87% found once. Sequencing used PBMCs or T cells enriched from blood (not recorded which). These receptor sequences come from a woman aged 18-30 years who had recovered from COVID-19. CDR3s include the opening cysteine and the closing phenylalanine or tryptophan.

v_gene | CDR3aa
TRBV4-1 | CASSETSGGPRPNEQFF
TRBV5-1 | CASSVGLDGSYEQYF
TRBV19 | CASSKGPGGQPQHF
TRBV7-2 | CASRFSGILTDTQYF
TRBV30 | CAWSDPPRAEGYTF
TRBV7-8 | CASSSYFDRGGPGELFF
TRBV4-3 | CASSQDRGTGNQPQHF
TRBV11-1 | CASSFETGGVYEQYF
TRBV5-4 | CASSQPRTGVTEAFF
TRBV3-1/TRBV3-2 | CASSQVFGNSPLHF
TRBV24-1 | CATSVIPGGGQETQYF
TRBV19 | CASSLGLGTDTQYF
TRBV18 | CASSPGQGGYLGEQYF
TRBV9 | CASSALPLREQYF
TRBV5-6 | CASSRQGEYGYTF
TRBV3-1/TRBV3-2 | CASSQEGGGYGYTF
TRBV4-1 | CASSLEPGTVPLHYQPQHF
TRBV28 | CASSSGRDPQHF
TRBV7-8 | CASRKYGTEAFF
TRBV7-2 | CASSLPGRGHGYTF
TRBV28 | CASSSTVEQFF
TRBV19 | CASSTYAGTGAFSNQPQHF
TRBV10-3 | CAISPTGAANSPLHF
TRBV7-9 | CASSYAAGVYNEQFF